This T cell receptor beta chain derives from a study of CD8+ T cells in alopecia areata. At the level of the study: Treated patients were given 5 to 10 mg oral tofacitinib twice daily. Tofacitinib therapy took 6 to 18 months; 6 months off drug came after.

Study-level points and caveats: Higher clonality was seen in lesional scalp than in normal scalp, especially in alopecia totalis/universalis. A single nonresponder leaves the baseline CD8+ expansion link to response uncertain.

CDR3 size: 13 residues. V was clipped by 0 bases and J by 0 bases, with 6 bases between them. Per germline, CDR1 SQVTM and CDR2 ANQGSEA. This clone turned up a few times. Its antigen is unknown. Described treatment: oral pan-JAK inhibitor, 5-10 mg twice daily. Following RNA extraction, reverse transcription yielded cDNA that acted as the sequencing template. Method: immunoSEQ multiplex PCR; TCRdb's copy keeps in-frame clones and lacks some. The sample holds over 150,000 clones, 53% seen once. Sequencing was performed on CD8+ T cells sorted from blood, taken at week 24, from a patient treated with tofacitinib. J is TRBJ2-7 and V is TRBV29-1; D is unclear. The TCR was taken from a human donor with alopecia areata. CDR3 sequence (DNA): TGCAGCGTTGAAGATCCCACCTCCTACGAGCAGTACTTC. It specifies CSVEDPTSYEQYF.